This T cell receptor (beta chain) is drawn from a study of T cell responses to AZD1222 COVID-19 vaccine. On this clone itself: What it binds is unknown.

Trimming cost V 4 bases and J 2 bases; bases outside gene matches: 4. This CDR3 region has 14 residues. Germline CDR1 reads SNHLY; CDR2 reads FYNNEI. Assay used: immunoSEQ multiplex PCR; TCRdb lists only in-frame clones, some missing. Here the sample spans roughly 120,000 clones, 88% being singletons. Overall study results and limits: Recipients of two AZD1222 doses showed rising Spike-specific TCR breadth and depth. Baseline seropositivity occurred in only a handful of AZD1222 recipients. Spike-wide vaccine-associated CD4 TCRs dominated at 160-218 and 743-854. Clonal diversity was possibly underestimated; the donors were predominantly white British and more often female.

V usage is TRBV2 and J usage is TRBJ1-2; 7 positions match TRBD1. The receptor's source is an adult in good health. The sequenced sample was peripheral blood, obtained on day 0 of MenACWY control vaccination. DNA of the CDR3: TGTGCCAGCAGTGGTGGGACAGCGAACTATGGCTACACCTTC. Residues: CASSGGTANYGYTF.